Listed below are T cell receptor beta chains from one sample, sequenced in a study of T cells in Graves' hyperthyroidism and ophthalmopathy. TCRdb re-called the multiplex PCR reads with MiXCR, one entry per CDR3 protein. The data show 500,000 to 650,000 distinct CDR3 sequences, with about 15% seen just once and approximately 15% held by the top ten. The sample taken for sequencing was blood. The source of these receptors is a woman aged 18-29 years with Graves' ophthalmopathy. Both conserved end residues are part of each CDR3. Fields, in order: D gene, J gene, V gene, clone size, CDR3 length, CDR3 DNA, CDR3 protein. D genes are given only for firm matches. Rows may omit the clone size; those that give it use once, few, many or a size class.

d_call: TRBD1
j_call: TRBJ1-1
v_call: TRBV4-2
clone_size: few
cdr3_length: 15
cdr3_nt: TGTGCCAGTCGGCAATTGGGGACAGGGAACACTGAAGCTTTCTTT
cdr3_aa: CASRQLGTGNTEAFF

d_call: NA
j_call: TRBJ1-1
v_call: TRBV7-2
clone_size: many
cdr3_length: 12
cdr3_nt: TGTGCCAGCAGCGGACAGTTCACTGAAGCTTTCTTT
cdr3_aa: CASSGQFTEAFF

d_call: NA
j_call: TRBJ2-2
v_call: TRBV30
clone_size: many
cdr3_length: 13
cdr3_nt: TGTGCCTGGAGTGTGTCAGGGGCCGGGGAGCTGTTTTTT
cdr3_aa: CAWSVSGAGELFF

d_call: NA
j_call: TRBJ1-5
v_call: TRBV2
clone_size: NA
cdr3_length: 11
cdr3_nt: TGTGCCAGCGGGGGGGATCAGCCCCAGCATTTT
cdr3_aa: CASGGDQPQHF

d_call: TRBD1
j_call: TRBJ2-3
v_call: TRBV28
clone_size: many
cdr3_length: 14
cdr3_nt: TGTGCCAGCATAGGATTAGGGGGCCAAGATACGCAGTATTTT
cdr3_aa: CASIGLGGQDTQYF

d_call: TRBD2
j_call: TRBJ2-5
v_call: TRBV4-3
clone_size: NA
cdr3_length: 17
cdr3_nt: TGCGCCAGCAGCCAACGGGCTAGCGGGGACCTCCAAGAGACCCAGCACTTC
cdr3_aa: CASSQRASGDLQETQHF

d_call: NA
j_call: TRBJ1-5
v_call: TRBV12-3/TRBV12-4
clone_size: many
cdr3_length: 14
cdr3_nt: TGTGCCAGCAGCTCGACTGTGGGCAATCAGCCCCAGCATTTT
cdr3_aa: CASSSTVGNQPQHF

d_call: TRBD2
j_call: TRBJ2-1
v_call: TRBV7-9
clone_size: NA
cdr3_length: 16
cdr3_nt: TGTGCCGCGGGGACTAGCGGGAGGGCCGGGTACAATGAGCAGTTCTTC
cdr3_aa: CAAGTSGRAGYNEQFF

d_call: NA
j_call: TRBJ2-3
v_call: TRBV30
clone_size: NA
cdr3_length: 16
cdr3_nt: TGTGCCTGGAGTCCTCGGGGCCGGGGGTCCACAGATACGCAGTATTTT
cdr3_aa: CAWSPRGRGSTDTQYF

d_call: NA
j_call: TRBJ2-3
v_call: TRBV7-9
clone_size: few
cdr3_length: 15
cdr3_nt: TGTGCCAGCAGGAATAGGGTAGGACTCACAGATACGCAGTATTTT
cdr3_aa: CASRNRVGLTDTQYF

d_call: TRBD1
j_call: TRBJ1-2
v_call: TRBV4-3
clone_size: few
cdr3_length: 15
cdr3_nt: TGCGCCAGCAGCCAGGCCGGACAGGGGATATGGGGCTACACCTTC
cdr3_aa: CASSQAGQGIWGYTF

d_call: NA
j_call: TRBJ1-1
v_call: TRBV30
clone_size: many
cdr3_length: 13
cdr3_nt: TGTGCCTGGAGTGTATCTCTGAACACTGAAGCTTTCTTT
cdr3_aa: CAWSVSLNTEAFF

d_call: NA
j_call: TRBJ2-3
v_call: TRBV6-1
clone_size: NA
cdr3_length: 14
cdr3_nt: TGTGCCAGCAGTTCCACCGTTAGCACAGATACGCAGTATTTT
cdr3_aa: CASSSTVSTDTQYF

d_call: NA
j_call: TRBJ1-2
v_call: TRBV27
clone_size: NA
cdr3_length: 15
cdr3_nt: TGTGCCAGCAGTTTGAGGGGGGGGAGCTTCTATGGCTACACCTTC
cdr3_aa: CASSLRGGSFYGYTF

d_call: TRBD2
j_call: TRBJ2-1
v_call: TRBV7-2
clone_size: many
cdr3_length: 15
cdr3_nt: TGTGCCAGCAGCTTAGGTGGCACTAGCGGCAATGAGCAGTTCTTC
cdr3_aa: CASSLGGTSGNEQFF

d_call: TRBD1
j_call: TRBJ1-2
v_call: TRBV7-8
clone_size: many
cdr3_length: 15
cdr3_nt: TGTGCCAGCAGCTCATCGGGACAGGGGAGTGGAGGCTACACCTTC
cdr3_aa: CASSSSGQGSGGYTF

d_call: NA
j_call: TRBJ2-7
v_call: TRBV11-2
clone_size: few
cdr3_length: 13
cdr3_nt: TGTGCCAGCAGCCCCCAACTAGCAGCCGAGCAGTACTTC
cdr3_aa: CASSPQLAAEQYF

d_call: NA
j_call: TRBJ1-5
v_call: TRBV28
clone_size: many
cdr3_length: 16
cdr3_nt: TGTGCCAGCAGTTCACGTTCGGGCAGGGGAGACCAGCCCCAGCATTTT
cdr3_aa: CASSSRSGRGDQPQHF

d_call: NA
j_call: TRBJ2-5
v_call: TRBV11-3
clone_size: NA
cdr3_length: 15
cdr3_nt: TGTGCCAGCAGCTTAAGGGCAGGGACCGAAGAGACCCAGTACTTC
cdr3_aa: CASSLRAGTEETQYF

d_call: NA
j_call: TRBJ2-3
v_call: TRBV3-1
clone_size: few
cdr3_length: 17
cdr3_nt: TGTGCCAGCAGCTCAACACCGGGCGGACTGAGCACAGATACGCAGTATTTT
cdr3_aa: CASSSTPGGLSTDTQYF

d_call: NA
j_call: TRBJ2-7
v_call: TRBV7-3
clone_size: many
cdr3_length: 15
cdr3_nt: TGTGCCAGCAGCTGCGCGGGACCGGGGGATTACGAGCAGTACTTC
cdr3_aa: CASSCAGPGDYEQYF

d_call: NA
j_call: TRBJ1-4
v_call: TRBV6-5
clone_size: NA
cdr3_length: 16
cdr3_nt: TGTGCCAGCAGTTACTCGAAATACAGCGCTAATGAAAAACTGTTTTTT
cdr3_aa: CASSYSKYSANEKLFF

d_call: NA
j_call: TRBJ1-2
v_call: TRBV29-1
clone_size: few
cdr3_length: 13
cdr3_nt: TGCAGCGTTGAGTGTACACTCCAAGGGGGCTACACCTTC
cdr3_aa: CSVECTLQGGYTF

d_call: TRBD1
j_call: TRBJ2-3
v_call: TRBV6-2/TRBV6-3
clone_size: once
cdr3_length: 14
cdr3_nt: TGTGCCAGCAGTTCCGGGACAGGGGAAGATACGCAGTATTTT
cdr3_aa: CASSSGTGEDTQYF

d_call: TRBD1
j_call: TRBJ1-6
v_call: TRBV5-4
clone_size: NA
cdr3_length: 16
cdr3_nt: TGTGCCAGCAGCGATCCCGGACAGGGCGAGAATTCACCCCTCCACTTT
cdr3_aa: CASSDPGQGENSPLHF

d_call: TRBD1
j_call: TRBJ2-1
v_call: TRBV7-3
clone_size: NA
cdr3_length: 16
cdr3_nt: TGTGCCAGCAGCTTGTTCGGGACAGGTAGTTCGGATGAGCAGTTCTTC
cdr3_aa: CASSLFGTGSSDEQFF

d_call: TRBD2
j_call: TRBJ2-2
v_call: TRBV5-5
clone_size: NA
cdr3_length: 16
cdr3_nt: TGTGCCAGCAGACTTGGACTAGCGGGGGGGCACGGGGAGCTGTTTTTT
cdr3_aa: CASRLGLAGGHGELFF

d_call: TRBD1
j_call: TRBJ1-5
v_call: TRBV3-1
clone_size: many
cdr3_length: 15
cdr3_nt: TGTGCCAGCAGCCCAGGGGGCCCGGGCAATCAGCCCCAGCATTTT
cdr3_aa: CASSPGGPGNQPQHF

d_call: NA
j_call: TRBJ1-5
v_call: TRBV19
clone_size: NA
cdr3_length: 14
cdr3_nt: TGTGCCAGTAGTATCGACAGACTGACTAGGCCCCAGCATTTT
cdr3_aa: CASSIDRLTRPQHF

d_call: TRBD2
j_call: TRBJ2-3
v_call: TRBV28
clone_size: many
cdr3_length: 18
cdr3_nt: TGTGCCAGCAGTTTAGAGGGGGATAGCGGGAGGGTCACAGATACGCAGTATTTT
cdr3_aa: CASSLEGDSGRVTDTQYF

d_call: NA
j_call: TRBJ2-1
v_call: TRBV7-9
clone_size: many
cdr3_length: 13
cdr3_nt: TGTGCCAGCAGCTTCCCCTTAGACCATGAGCAGTTCTTC
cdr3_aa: CASSFPLDHEQFF

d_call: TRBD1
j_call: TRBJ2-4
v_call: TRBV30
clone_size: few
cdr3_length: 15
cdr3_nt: TGTGCCTGGAGTGCGCCGGGACAGAACCCCCTGGTCAGGTACTTC
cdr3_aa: CAWSAPGQNPLVRYF

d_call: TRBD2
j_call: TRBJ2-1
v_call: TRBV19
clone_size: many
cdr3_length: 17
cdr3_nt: TGTGCCAGTAGTGGGCGACGACTAGCGGGAGGGGGCAATGAGCAGTTCTTC
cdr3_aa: CASSGRRLAGGGNEQFF

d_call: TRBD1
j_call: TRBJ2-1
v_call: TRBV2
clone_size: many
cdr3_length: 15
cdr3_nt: TGTGCCAGCAGTCCTCGGGACAGGTGGGGAAATGAGCAGTTCTTC
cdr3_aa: CASSPRDRWGNEQFF

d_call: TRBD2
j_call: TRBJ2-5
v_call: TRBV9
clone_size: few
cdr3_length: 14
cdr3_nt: TGTGCCAGCAGCGTTTCTAGCGGCCAAGAGACCCAGTACTTC
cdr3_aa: CASSVSSGQETQYF

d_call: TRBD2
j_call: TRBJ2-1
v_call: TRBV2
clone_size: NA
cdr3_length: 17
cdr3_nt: TGTGCCAGCAGCGAAGGGGGTAGCGGGGGGGCTAATCAAGAGCAGTTCTTC
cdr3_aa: CASSEGGSGGANQEQFF

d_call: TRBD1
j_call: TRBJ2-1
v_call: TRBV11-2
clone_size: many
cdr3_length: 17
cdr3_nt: TGTGCCAGCAGCTACTACCCGGGACAGGAAGCCTACAATGAGCAGTTCTTC
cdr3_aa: CASSYYPGQEAYNEQFF

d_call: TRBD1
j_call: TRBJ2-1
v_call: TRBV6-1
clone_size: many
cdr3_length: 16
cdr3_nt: TGTGCCAGCAGTGTAGCTGGCACAGGGGGCAGGAATGAGCAGTTCTTC
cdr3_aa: CASSVAGTGGRNEQFF

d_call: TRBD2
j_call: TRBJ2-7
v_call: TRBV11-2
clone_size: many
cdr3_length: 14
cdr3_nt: TGTGCCAGCAGCCCAATGGGGGGGGCCTACGAGCAGTACTTC
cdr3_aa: CASSPMGGAYEQYF

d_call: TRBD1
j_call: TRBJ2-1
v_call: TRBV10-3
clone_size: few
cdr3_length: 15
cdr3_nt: TGTGCCATCAGTGGTTTTACGAACAGGGGCAATGAGCAGTTCTTC
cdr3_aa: CAISGFTNRGNEQFF

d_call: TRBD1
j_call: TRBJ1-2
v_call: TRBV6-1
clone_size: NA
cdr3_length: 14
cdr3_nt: TGTGCCAGCAGTGAAAATCCAGGGGGCTATGGCTACACCTTC
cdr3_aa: CASSENPGGYGYTF

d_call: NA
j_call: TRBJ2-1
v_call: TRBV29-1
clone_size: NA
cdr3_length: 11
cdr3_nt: TGCAGCGTTCCGACTCGCAGTGAGCAGTTCTTC
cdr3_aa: CSVPTRSEQFF

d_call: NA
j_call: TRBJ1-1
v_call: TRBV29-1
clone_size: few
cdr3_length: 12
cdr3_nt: TGCAGCGTTGCAGGGTTCGACACTGAAGCTTTCTTT
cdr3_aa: CSVAGFDTEAFF

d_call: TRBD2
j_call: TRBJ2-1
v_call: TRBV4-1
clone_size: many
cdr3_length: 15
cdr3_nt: TGCGCCAGCAGCCAAGATGGGGAGGGTGCGGTTGAGCAGTTCTTC
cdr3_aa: CASSQDGEGAVEQFF

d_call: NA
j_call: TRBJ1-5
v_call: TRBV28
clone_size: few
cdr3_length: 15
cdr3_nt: TGTGCCAGCAGTCCTTCCGACAGGCCCAATCAGCCCCAGCATTTT
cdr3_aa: CASSPSDRPNQPQHF

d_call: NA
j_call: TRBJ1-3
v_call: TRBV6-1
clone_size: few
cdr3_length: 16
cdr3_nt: TGTGCCAGCAGTGAAGCCGCGGGGGTCTCTGGAAACACCATATATTTT
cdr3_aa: CASSEAAGVSGNTIYF

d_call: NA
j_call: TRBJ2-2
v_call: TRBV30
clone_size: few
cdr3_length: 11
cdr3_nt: TGTGCCTGGAACGGCGGCGGGGAGCTGTTTTTT
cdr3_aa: CAWNGGGELFF

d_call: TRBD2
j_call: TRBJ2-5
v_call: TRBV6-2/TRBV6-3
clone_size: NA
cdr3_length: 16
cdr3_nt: TGTGCCAGCAGTTACTCGACTAGCGGGGGGACAGAGACCCAGTACTTC
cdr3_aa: CASSYSTSGGTETQYF

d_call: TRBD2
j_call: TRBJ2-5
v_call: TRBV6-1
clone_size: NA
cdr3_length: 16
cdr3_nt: TGTGCCAGCAGTCCCCCGGGGGGACGAGGGCAAGAGACCCAGTACTTC
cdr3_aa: CASSPPGGRGQETQYF